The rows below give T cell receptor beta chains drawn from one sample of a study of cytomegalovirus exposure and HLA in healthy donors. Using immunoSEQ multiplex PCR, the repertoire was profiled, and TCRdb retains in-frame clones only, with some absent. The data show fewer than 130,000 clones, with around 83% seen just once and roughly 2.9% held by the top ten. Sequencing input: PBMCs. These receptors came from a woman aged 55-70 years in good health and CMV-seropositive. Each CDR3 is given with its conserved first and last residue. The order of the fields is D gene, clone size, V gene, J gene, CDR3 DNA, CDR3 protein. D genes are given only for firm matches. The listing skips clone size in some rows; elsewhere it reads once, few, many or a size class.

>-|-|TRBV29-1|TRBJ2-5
TGCAGCGTTGTGAACTACCTAGAGACCCAGTACTTC
CSVVNYLETQYF
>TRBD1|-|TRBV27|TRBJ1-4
TGTGCCAGCAGTCAGACAGGGCTTGCTAATGAAAAACTGTTTTTT
CASSQTGLANEKLFF
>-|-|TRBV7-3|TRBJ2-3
TGTGCCAGCCGAGGCGGGGTTTACACAGATACGCAGTATTTT
CASRGGVYTDTQYF
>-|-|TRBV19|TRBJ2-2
TGTGCCAGTAGCCAGACAGTGAACACCGGGGAGCTGTTTTTT
CASSQTVNTGELFF
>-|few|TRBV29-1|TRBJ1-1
TGCAGCGTTGAGTTCTTGGGGCAGATGAACACTGAAGCTTTCTTT
CSVEFLGQMNTEAFF
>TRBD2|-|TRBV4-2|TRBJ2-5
TGTGCCAGCAGCCAAGAAAAAGCGCGGGAGGGCCGTGAGACCCAGTACTTC
CASSQEKAREGRETQYF
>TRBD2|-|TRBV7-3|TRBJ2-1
TGTGCCAGCTGTCAACTAGCGGGAGGATACAATGAGCAGTTCTTC
CASCQLAGGYNEQFF
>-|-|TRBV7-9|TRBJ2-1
TGTGCCAGCAGCTTATTCCTCAGCGCGCCAAACAATGAGCAGTTCTTC
CASSLFLSAPNNEQFF
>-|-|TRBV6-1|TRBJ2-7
TGTGCCAGCAGTGAGGGCATCTCCTACGAGCAGTACTTC
CASSEGISYEQYF
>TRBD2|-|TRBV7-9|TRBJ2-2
TGTGCCAGCAGCTTAGCTTTCTTGCGGCTAGCGGAGACCGGGGAGCTGTTTTTT
CASSLAFLRLAETGELFF
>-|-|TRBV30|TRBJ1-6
TGTGCCTGGAGTGGGGCTACAGGGCCCAGCTCCTATAATTCACCCCTCCACTTT
CAWSGATGPSSYNSPLHF
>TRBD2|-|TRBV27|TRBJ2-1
TGTGCCAGCAGTCCAAGCGGGAGGGCCCCCAATGAGCAGTTCTTC
CASSPSGRAPNEQFF
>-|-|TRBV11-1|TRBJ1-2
TGTGCCAGCAGCTTAGCCCCGGACGGGAGTGGCTACACCTTC
CASSLAPDGSGYTF
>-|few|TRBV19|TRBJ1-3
TGTGCCAGTCAAGCCCGAGGGCAGCCAGACGGGGACACCATATATTTT
CASQARGQPDGDTIYF
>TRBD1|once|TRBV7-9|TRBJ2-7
TGTTCCAGCAGCTTACCGGGACAGGGGTTGTACGAGCAGTACTTC
CSSSLPGQGLYEQYF
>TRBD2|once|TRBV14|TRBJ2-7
TGTGCCAGCAGCCATGGGACTAGCCGGGGGGACGAGCAGTACTTC
CASSHGTSRGDEQYF
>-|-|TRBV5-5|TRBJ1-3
TGTGCCAGCAGCTTGAAAGGGGCCTTCTCTGGAAACACCATATATTTT
CASSLKGAFSGNTIYF
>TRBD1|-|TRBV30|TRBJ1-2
TGTGCCTGGAGTATAAAGGACAGGGTCTATGGCTACACCTTC
CAWSIKDRVYGYTF
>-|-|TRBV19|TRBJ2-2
TGTGCCAGTACCTTGCCTAGGGGGAGCACCGGGGAGCTGTTTTTT
CASTLPRGSTGELFF
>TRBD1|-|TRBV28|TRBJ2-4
TGTGCCAGCAGACTACAGGGGGGCAAAAACATTCAGTACTTC
CASRLQGGKNIQYF
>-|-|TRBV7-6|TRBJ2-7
TGTGCCAGCAGCTTATTCACGGAGACCTACGAGCAGTACTTC
CASSLFTETYEQYF
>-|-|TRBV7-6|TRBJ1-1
TGTGCCAGCAGCTTAGCGGTTGGCAGAGGGAACACTGAAGCTTTCTTT
CASSLAVGRGNTEAFF
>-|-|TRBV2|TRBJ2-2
TGTGCCAGCGGCTACGTCATCCGGGGCGGGGAGCTGTTTTTT
CASGYVIRGGELFF
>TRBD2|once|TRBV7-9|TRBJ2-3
TGTGCCAGCAGCTTATTCACCGGGAGGAAATCCCATACGCAGTATTTT
CASSLFTGRKSHTQYF
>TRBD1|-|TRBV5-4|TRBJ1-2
TGTGCCAGCAGCATGGATAGGGACAGGGACGCCTATGGCTACACCTTC
CASSMDRDRDAYGYTF
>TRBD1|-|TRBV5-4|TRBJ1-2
TGTGCCAGCAGCCCAAGGACAGGGGGGCACTATGGCTACACCTTC
CASSPRTGGHYGYTF
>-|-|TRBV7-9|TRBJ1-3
TGTGCCAGCAGCTTAGCAGGGGGCTCTGGAAACACCATATATTTT
CASSLAGGSGNTIYF
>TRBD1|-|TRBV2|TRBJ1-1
TGTGCCAGCAGCCGGGACAGGAACACTGAAGCTTTCTTT
CASSRDRNTEAFF
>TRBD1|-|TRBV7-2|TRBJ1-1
TGTGCCAGCAGCTTAGTTGGCACAGGGGCCACTGAAGCTTTCTTT
CASSLVGTGATEAFF
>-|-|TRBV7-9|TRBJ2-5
TGTTCCAGCAGCCATACAGGATACCAAGAGACCCAGTACTTC
CSSSHTGYQETQYF
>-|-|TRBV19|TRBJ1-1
TGTGCCAGTAGCGTCGGTGAGGGCACTGAAGCTTTCTTT
CASSVGEGTEAFF
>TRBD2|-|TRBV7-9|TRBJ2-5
TGTGCCAGCAGCTCTCCAAATAGCGGGCAAGAGACCCAGTACTTC
CASSSPNSGQETQYF
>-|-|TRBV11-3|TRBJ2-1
TGTGCCAGCAGTACGGGACTTGGGATGGGTGGTGAGCAGTTCTTC
CASSTGLGMGGEQFF
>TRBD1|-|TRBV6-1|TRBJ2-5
TGTGCCAGCAGGACAGGGAGTCGACAAGAGACCCAGTACTTC
CASRTGSRQETQYF
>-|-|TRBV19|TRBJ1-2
TGTGCCAGTAGTATATTAGGGGACTCCTATGGCTACACCTTC
CASSILGDSYGYTF
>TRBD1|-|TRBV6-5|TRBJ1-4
TGTGCCATCCCAGGGCCGACAGGGATGAATGAAAAACTGTTTTTT
CAIPGPTGMNEKLFF
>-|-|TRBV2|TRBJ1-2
TGTGCCAGCAGTGAAGACGCCAGGCATTATGGCTACACCTTC
CASSEDARHYGYTF
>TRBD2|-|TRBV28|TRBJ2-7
TGTGCCAGCAGACGCTCTCCGGGACTAGCGGCCGAGCAGTACTTC
CASRRSPGLAAEQYF
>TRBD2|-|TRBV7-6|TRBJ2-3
TGTGCCAGCAGCGGGAGGGCGGGAAGCACAGATACGCAGTATTTT
CASSGRAGSTDTQYF
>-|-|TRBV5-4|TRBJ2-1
TGTGCCAGCAGCTTGGGAGGGAAGGTCTCGGGAGAGCAGTTCTTC
CASSLGGKVSGEQFF
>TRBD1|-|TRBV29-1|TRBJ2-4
TGCAGCGTCGGGACAGGGCAATGGCGGTACTTC
CSVGTGQWRYF
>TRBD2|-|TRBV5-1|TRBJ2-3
TGCGCCAGCTCCGCAGCGGGGGTTACAGATACGCAGTATTTT
CASSAAGVTDTQYF
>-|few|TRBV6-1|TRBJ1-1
TGTGCCAGCAGCCCCGGGGTCCCCCCAAACACTGAAGCTTTCTTT
CASSPGVPPNTEAFF
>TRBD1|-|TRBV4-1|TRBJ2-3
TGCGCCAGCAGCCCGACAGGGACAGATACGCAGTATTTT
CASSPTGTDTQYF
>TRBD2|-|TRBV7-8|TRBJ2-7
TGTGCCAGCAGCTTAGCGGGCTGGACTAGCGGGTTTAGCTCCTACGAGCAGTACTTC
CASSLAGWTSGFSSYEQYF
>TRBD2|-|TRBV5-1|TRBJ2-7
TGCGCCAGCAGCTTTGGCGGGAGTTCTTACGAGCAGTACTTC
CASSFGGSSYEQYF
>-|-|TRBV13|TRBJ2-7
TGTGCCAGCAGCCTTACACCCGCGGTCGCCTACGAGCAGTACTTC
CASSLTPAVAYEQYF
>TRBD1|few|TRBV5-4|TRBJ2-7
TGTGCCAGCAGCGGGACAGACTCCTACGAGCAGTACTTC
CASSGTDSYEQYF
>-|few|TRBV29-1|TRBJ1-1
TGCAGCGCAAGCTGGGCTTTCTTT
CSASWAFF
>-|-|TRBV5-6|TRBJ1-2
TGTGCCAGCAGCTTACGAGGGTATGGCTACACCTTC
CASSLRGYGYTF
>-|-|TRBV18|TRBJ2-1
TGTGCCAGCTCACCATATACGGGAGCGTTCTACAATGAGCAGTTCTTC
CASSPYTGAFYNEQFF
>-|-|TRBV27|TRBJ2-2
TGTGCCAGCAGTTTTAGAAAGGGGACCGGGGAGCTGTTTTTT
CASSFRKGTGELFF
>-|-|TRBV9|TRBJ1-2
TGTGCCAGCAGCGCCCACTCCCGGACATCCCCCCGCTATGGCTACACCTTC
CASSAHSRTSPRYGYTF
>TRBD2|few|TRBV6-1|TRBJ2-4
TGTGCCAGCAGTGAAGTTAGCGGGAGAGTAAACATTCAGTACTTC
CASSEVSGRVNIQYF
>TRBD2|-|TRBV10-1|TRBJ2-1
TGCGCCACCTGGGGAGCGGGGCTACCTTACAATGAGCAGTTCTTC
CATWGAGLPYNEQFF
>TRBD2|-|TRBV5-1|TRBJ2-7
TGCGCCAGCAGCTCAACCGGGAGGGCCGGATCCGAGCAGTACTTC
CASSSTGRAGSEQYF
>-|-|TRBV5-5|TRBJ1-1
TGTGCCAGCAGCTACACAGCCTCGGGAACTGAAGCTTTCTTT
CASSYTASGTEAFF
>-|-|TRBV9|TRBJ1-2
TGTGCCAGCAGCCCCGACGGAGCCGGGTTCTATGGCTACACCTTC
CASSPDGAGFYGYTF
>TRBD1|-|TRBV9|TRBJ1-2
TGTGCCAGCAGCGCAGATCCGGGACAGGGTGGCTACACCTTC
CASSADPGQGGYTF